These 21 T cell receptor beta chains share one sample of origin, sequenced in a study of PD-1 blockade in mismatch repair-deficient tumors. Here immunoSEQ multiplex PCR was the method, and the copy in TCRdb shows in-frame clones only, minus some. The sample records 38,000 or so clones, roughly 84% being singletons. The input for sequencing was peripheral blood, taken approximately 80 weeks after starting pembrolizumab. These receptors originate from an adult with mismatch repair-deficient cancer.

This chain links TRBV30 with TRBJ2-7, with 10 bases lining up with TRBD1. CDR1 GTSNPN and CDR2 SVGIG come from the germline V gene (reference sequence). The CDR3 spans 13 residues. The ends lost 4 bases at V and 3 bases at J; junction bases unmatched: 3. Written as DNA, the CDR3 is TGTGCCTGGAATAGGGACAGGGGCTACGAGCAGTACTTC. Translating it yields CAWNRDRGYEQYF.

The V call is TRBV6-5, the J call TRBJ2-1; 9 bases agree with TRBD2. Germline values: CDR1 MNHEY, CDR2 SVGAGI. V lost 2 bases to trimming and J lost 9 bases; unmatched junction nucleotides: 5. CDR3 length equals 14 residues. In nucleotides, the CDR3 is TGTGCCAGCAGTTACGGAGCGGGAGGAATTGAGCAGTTCTTC. Translated, it gives CASSYGAGGIEQFF.

The chain combines TRBV2 with TRBJ1-2, with a weak D call TRBD1 (5 bases). V was clipped by 5 bases and J by 12 bases, with 13 bases between them. The CDR3 sequence is 11 residues long. The germline V gene encodes CDR1 SNHLY and CDR2 FYNNEI. CDR3 in DNA: TGTGCCAGCAGTCCCCGAGGGGCCCACACCTTC. It is translated as CASSPRGAHTF.

CDR3 amino acids: CSVEDPQGTKFQETQYF. DNA of the CDR3: TGCAGCGTTGAAGATCCCCAGGGCACGAAGTTTCAAGAGACCCAGTACTTC. The chain links TRBV29-1 to TRBJ2-5; a weak D match, TRBD1 (5 bases). In germline, CDR1 is SQVTM, CDR2 ANQGSEA. V shed 0 bases and J shed 2 bases, with 19 bases lying between them. The length of the CDR3 is 17 residues.

The chain employs TRBV10-1 and TRBJ2-1, with D unresolved. The CDR3 loop spans 13 amino acids. Trimming cost V 3 bases and J 4 bases, with 7 bases left between them. The V gene's germline CDR1 is WNHNN and CDR2 SYGVQD (reference sequence). In DNA form, the CDR3 reads TGCGCCAGCAGTGATGGGCTTTACAATGAGCAGTTCTTC. As protein: CASSDGLYNEQFF.

This chain uses TRBV27 with TRBJ2-3; D is unclear. Trimming took off 3 bases at V and 0 bases at J, with 7 bases between the two ends. The V gene's germline CDR1 is MNHEY and CDR2 SMNVEV (reference sequence). The CDR3 runs to 14 residues. In DNA form, the CDR3 reads TGTGCCAGCAGTTTCGGCTTAAGCACAGATACGCAGTATTTT. It translates to CASSFGLSTDTQYF.

This sequence joins TRBV2 and TRBJ2-7; D unclear. CDR1 is SNHLY and CDR2 is FYNNEI in the germline V gene. The CDR3 consists of 10 residues. V was clipped by 6 bases and J by 4 bases, with 4 bases between them. The DNA of the CDR3 is TGTGCCAGCAGCCAGTACGAGCAGTACTTC. This encodes CASSQYEQYF.

The chain recombines TRBV2 with TRBJ2-7; TRBD2 is a possible D gene (5 bases). Germline V gene data show CDR1 as SNHLY and CDR2 as FYNNEI. This CDR3 spans 14 amino acids. V gave up 8 bases and J gave up 0 bases, with 14 bases separating them. The CDR3 region has the DNA TGTGCCAGCCATCTTGAGCGGATCTCCTACGAGCAGTACTTC. The encoded protein is CASHLERISYEQYF.

In its sample, this clone was seen once. The genes are TRBV2 and TRBJ1-3; D unresolved. In germline, CDR1 is SNHLY, CDR2 FYNNEI. The CDR3 sequence is 16 residues long. Trimming stripped 2 bases from V and 0 bases from J, with 11 bases between. The CDR3 here is CASSELRPGSGNTIYF. The DNA for the CDR3 is TGTGCCAGCAGTGAATTAAGGCCGGGCTCTGGAAACACCATATATTTT. Combining the CDR3 with reference TRBV2 and TRBJ1-3 gives the whole variable domain EPEVTQTPSHQVTQMGQEVILRCVPISNHLYFYWYRQILGQKVEFLVSFYNNEISEKSEIFDDQFSVERPDGSNFTLKIRSTKLEDSAMYFCASSELRPGSGNTIYFGEGSWLTVV.

The CDR3 coding sequence is TGTGCCAGCAGCGCAAAAGACAATGAGCAGTTCTTC. It codes for CASSAKDNEQFF. J is TRBJ2-1 and V is TRBV9; D is ambiguous. Germline assignment: CDR1 SGDLS and CDR2 YYNGEE. This CDR3 has 12 amino acids. The V end lost 3 bases, the J end lost 5 bases, and 6 bases lay between the germline ends. Variable domain in full (rest from reference TRBV9 and TRBJ2-1): DSGVTQTPKHLITATGQRVTLRCSPRSGDLSVYWYQQSLDQGLQFLIQYYNGEERAKGNILERFSAQQFPDLHSELNLSSLELGDSALYFCASSAKDNEQFFGPGTRLTVL.

This chain connects TRBV13 to TRBJ1-3; 7 bases map to TRBD1. After removal of 6 bases from V and 2 bases from J, the junction contained 10 bases not matched to a gene. The germline V gene has CDR1 PRHDT and CDR2 FYEKMQ (reference sequence). The CDR3 length is 16 residues. The CDR3 loop is CASSYTLTGTGNTIYF. Here the CDR3 DNA reads TGTGCCAGCAGTTATACCCTGACAGGGACTGGAAACACCATATATTTT.

This clone was detected once. The chain uses TRBV19 and TRBJ1-3; 7 nucleotides agree with TRBD1. CDR3 length: 13 amino acids. Unmatched junction bases numbered 1, after V lost 6 bases and J lost 2 bases. Germline CDR1 reads LNHDA; CDR2 reads SQIVND (reference sequence). CDR3 protein: CASRTGTGNTIYF. The CDR3 nucleotides are TGTGCCAGTAGGACAGGGACTGGAAACACCATATATTTT.

The chain recombines TRBV6-5 with TRBJ1-1; D is perhaps TRBD1 (6 bases). Germline lookup yields CDR1 MNHEY and CDR2 SVGAGI. Deletions cut 8 bases from V and 5 bases from J, with 12 bases between. The CDR3 covers 12 residues. The CDR3, as DNA: TGTGCCAGCCACCGAGGGGGGACTGAAGCTTTCTTT. Its translation: CASHRGGTEAFF.

The gene calls are TRBV13 and TRBJ2-2; 7 bases map to TRBD2. Germline-derived CDR1 and CDR2 are PRHDT and FYEKMQ (reference sequence). J was trimmed by 1 base and V by 1 base; bases with no gene match: 6. CDR3 length: 17 amino acids. The CDR3 nucleotides read TGTGCCAGCAGCTTAGAGGGTCTAGCGGAGAACACCGGGGAGCTGTTTTTT. It codes for CASSLEGLAENTGELFF.

The chain has TRBV15 and TRBJ2-7, with 7 bases matching TRBD1. V lost 5 bases and J lost 2; bases outside the gene matches: 9. The CDR3 is 15 amino acids. CDR1 is LNHNV and CDR2 is YYDKDF in the germline V gene (reference sequence). The CDR3 sequence is CATSELKQGPYEQYF. In DNA, the CDR3 is TGTGCCACCAGCGAACTTAAACAGGGGCCCTACGAGCAGTACTTC.

The V gene is TRBV5-1, the J gene TRBJ2-1, with 11 bases aligning to TRBD2. This CDR3 spans 17 amino acids. The ends lost 4 bases at V and 0 bases at J; junction bases unmatched: 6. The germline V gene encodes CDR1 SGHRS and CDR2 YFSETQ. For the CDR3, the DNA is TGCGCCAGCAGCCCCGGGACTAGCGGAAACTCCTACAATGAGCAGTTCTTC. It translates to CASSPGTSGNSYNEQFF.

The chain links TRBV5-4 to TRBJ2-1, with D maybe TRBD2 (5 bases). V was shortened by 4 bases and J by 0 bases, with 11 bases between the two germline ends. This CDR3 is 15 amino acids long. The V gene's germline CDR1 is SGHNT and CDR2 YYREEE (reference sequence). CDR3 DNA sequence: TGTGCCAGCAGCGCGAGCGGAAGCTCCTACAATGAGCAGTTCTTC. As protein: CASSASGSSYNEQFF.

The chain recombines TRBV15 with TRBJ2-1; tentatively, D is TRBD2 (5 bases). Between the trimmed V and J ends, which lost 7 bases and 7 bases, there was a span of 35 bases. The CDR3 is made up of 20 amino acids. Germline CDR1 LNHNV, CDR2 YYDKDF (reference sequence). The CDR3 bases are TGTGCCACCACCACGGACTTCCCCTCCAAGTCCAGCCTGTTAGGGAATGAGCAGTTCTTC. It specifies CATTTDFPSKSSLLGNEQFF.

This chain joins TRBV11-2 and TRBJ1-1; 8 bases map to TRBD1. CDR1 SGHAT and CDR2 FQNNGV come from the germline V gene. The trim removed 3 bases at V and 1 base at J, leaving 4 bases unmatched. The CDR3 is made up of 15 amino acids. The CDR3 nucleotides read TGTGCCAGCAGCTTGCGGACAGGGACGAACACTGAAGCTTTCTTT. This codes for CASSLRTGTNTEAFF.

The CDR3 loop is CASSPRTGPMSYEQYF. The CDR3, as DNA: TGTGCCAGCAGCCCACGGACAGGGCCAATGTCCTACGAGCAGTACTTC. The chain has TRBV21-1 and TRBJ2-7; the D call of TRBD1 is as the table states it, not checked on the DNA. TRBV21-1 is shown as a pseudogene. CDR3 length: 16 residues.

The V and J genes are TRBV7-3 and TRBJ2-6, with D perhaps matching TRBD2 (5 bases). V lost 5 bases to trimming and J lost 2 bases, with 13 bases between them. This CDR3 contains 16 residues. The germline CDR1 and CDR2 sequences are SGHTA and FQGTGA. CDR3 region: CASSPSGGAGANVLTF. The CDR3 coding sequence is TGTGCCAGCAGCCCGAGCGGAGGAGCTGGGGCCAACGTCCTGACTTTC.